One T cell receptor beta chain is described in this entry. Its matching antigen is unknown. These data originate in a study of cytomegalovirus exposure and HLA in healthy donors. Turning to the study itself: Researchers found that about 84% of 350 to 500 genotyped donors fell within the Caucasian-associated ancestry cluster. Study outcomes and limitations: Overall, some 160 TCR beta chains were annotated as cytomegalovirus-associated. Data from an earlier analysis indicated that most TCR beta V segments were productive either about 87% or about 30% of the time. DRB1 had the most TCR associations and HLA-C the fewest, a later analysis found, with rates varying by HLA locus.

The PCR ran on 60 Vbeta and 13 Jbeta primers. The data were produced by immunoSEQ multiplex PCR, yet TCRdb's version contains in-frame clones alone and is incomplete. This repertoire shows about 140,000 clones, about 77% found once; its top ten account for around 1.6%. CDR1 and CDR2 (germline): MRHNA, SNTAGT. CDR3 length: 13 amino acids. The V gene lost 4 bases and the J gene lost 0 bases, with 4 bases spanning the gap. The specimen was PBMCs. This TCR was sampled from a female donor in good health and CMV-seronegative. This rearrangement joins TRBV6-4 to TRBJ1-3, with D unclear. The CDR3 loop reads CASSGPSGNTIYF. In DNA form, the CDR3 reads TGTGCCAGCAGTGGGCCCTCTGGAAACACCATATATTTT.